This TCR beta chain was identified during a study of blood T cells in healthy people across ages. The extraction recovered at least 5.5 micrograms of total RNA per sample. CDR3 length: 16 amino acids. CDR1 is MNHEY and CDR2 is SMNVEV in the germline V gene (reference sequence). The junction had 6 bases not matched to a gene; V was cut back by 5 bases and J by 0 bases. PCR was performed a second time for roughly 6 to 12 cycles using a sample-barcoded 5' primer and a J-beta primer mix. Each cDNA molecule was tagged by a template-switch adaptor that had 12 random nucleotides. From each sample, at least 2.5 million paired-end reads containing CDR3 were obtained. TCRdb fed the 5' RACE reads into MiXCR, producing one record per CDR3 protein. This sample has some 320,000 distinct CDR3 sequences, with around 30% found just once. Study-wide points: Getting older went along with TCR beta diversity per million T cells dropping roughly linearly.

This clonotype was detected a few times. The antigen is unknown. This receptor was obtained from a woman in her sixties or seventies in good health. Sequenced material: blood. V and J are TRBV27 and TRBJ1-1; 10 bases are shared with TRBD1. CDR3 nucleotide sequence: TGTGCCAGCAGTCGGAGACAGGGGGCCATGAACACTGAAGCTTTCTTT. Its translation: CASSRRQGAMNTEAFF.